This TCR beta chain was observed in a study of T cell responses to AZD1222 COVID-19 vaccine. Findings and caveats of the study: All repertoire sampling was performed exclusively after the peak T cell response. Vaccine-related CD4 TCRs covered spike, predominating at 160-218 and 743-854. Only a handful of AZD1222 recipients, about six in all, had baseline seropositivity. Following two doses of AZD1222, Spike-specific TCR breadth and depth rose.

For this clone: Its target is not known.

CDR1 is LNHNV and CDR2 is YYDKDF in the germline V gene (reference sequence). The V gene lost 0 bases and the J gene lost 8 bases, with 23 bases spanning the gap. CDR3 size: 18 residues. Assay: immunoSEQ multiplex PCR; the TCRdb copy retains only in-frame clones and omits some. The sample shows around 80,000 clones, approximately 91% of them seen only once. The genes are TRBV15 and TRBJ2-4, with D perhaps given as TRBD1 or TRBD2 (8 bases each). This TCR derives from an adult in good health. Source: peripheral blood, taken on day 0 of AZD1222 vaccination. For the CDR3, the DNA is TGTGCCACCAGCAGAGAATTCCGACAGGGGCGGCGGGGGGACATTCAGTACTTC. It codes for CATSREFRQGRRGDIQYF.